The clone carrying this T cell receptor beta chain has only a few counts. Its cognate antigen is unknown. TCRdb passed the RT-PCR reads through MiXCR, listing each CDR3 protein once. The sample records around 540,000 distinct CDR3 sequences, about 12% being singletons. The sample comes from a study of response to subunit inactivated influenza vaccine. Germline V CDR1 and CDR2: MGHRA, YSYEKL. This CDR3 spans 17 amino acids. Germline trimming cut 1 base from V and 4 bases from J; bases unmatched to any gene: 8. Study-level findings and limits: New T cells are recruited in small numbers by each seasonal influenza vaccination, according to the authors' suggestion.

The sequence came from a man between 45 and 60 years old who received an inactivated influenza vaccine. The sequences come from PBMCs from blood, collected on the day of vaccination. The rearrangement links TRBV4-1 to TRBJ2-1; 9 bases fit TRBD1. The chain's CDR3 is CASSQAHSGTGYNEQFF. CDR3 nucleotide sequence: TGCGCCAGCAGCCAAGCGCACTCCGGGACAGGGTACAATGAGCAGTTCTTC.